The rows below give T cell receptor beta chains drawn from one sample of a study of T-cell reconstitution after alpha-beta-depleted transplantation in children. TCRdb reprocessed the PCR reads with MiXCR, giving one entry per CDR3 protein. The table shows nearly 250,000 distinct CDR3 sequences, with around 8% occurring only once. The source material was PBMCs, mostly from graft donor cells, sampled 180 days after TCRalphabeta/CD19-depleted stem cell transplant. Receptors originate from a male patient younger than 18 who had a stem cell transplant for acute lymphoblastic leukemia, so the T cells may come from the graft donor. Each CDR3 is given with its conserved first and last residue. Fields, in order: J gene, D gene, V gene, clone size, CDR3 DNA, CDR3 protein. D genes are given only for firm matches. Some rows mark clone size as missing; the rest say once, few, many or name a class of expanded clone.

J gene: TRBJ2-6; D gene: .; V gene: TRBV11-2; clone size: many; CDR3 DNA: TGTGCCAGCAGCTTCCTCCCCCACTTCGCCTCCAACGTCCTGACTTTC; CDR3 protein: CASSFLPHFASNVLTF
J gene: TRBJ1-5; D gene: TRBD1; V gene: TRBV2; clone size: .; CDR3 DNA: TGTGCCAGCAGTCGGGACAGGCGCTATCAGCCCCAGCATTTT; CDR3 protein: CASSRDRRYQPQHF
J gene: TRBJ1-2; D gene: .; V gene: TRBV7-6; clone size: many; CDR3 DNA: TGTGCCAGCAGCCCCCTCGCGGGAGGGGTTAACTATGGCTACACCTTC; CDR3 protein: CASSPLAGGVNYGYTF
J gene: TRBJ1-5; D gene: .; V gene: TRBV5-5; clone size: .; CDR3 DNA: TGTGCCAGCAGTCTATCGGACGGCCAGCCCCAGCATTTT; CDR3 protein: CASSLSDGQPQHF
J gene: TRBJ1-5; D gene: .; V gene: TRBV4-3; clone size: many; CDR3 DNA: TGCGCCAGCAGCCCTAATTCAGGGAGGAATCAGCCCCAGCATTTT; CDR3 protein: CASSPNSGRNQPQHF
J gene: TRBJ2-3; D gene: .; V gene: TRBV7-3; clone size: many; CDR3 DNA: TGTGCCAGCAGCTCTGTGGGTAGCCCAGATACGCAGTATTTT; CDR3 protein: CASSSVGSPDTQYF
J gene: TRBJ2-3; D gene: .; V gene: TRBV5-5; clone size: many; CDR3 DNA: TGTGCCAGCAGCTTGGCTAGTCTAGCCCATGTTAGCACAGATACGCAGTATTTT; CDR3 protein: CASSLASLAHVSTDTQYF
J gene: TRBJ1-1; D gene: .; V gene: TRBV20-1; clone size: many; CDR3 DNA: TGCAGTGCTCGACGGGGGGGGAACACTGAAGCTTTCTTT; CDR3 protein: CSARRGGNTEAFF
J gene: TRBJ1-1; D gene: TRBD1; V gene: TRBV20-1; clone size: many; CDR3 DNA: TGCAGTGCTGAGGGGACAGTCAACACTGAAGCTTTCTTT; CDR3 protein: CSAEGTVNTEAFF
J gene: TRBJ2-5; D gene: TRBD1; V gene: TRBV20-1; clone size: many; CDR3 DNA: TGCAGTGCCCCCTACAGGGGCCGGGAGACCCAGTACTTC; CDR3 protein: CSAPYRGRETQYF
J gene: TRBJ1-1; D gene: .; V gene: TRBV6-5; clone size: many; CDR3 DNA: TGTGCCAGCAGTTACTCGAGGTCAGGGTCTGAAGCTTTCTTT; CDR3 protein: CASSYSRSGSEAFF
J gene: TRBJ2-2; D gene: TRBD1; V gene: TRBV28; clone size: many; CDR3 DNA: TGTGCCAGCAGTTTACCCTCCCACGGAGGCGACGGGACAGGGGATTACACCGGGGAGCTGTTTTTT; CDR3 protein: CASSLPSHGGDGTGDYTGELFF
J gene: TRBJ2-7; D gene: .; V gene: TRBV12-3/TRBV12-4; clone size: many; CDR3 DNA: TGTGCCAGCAGCCCGTCTATGGTCGAGCAGTACTTC; CDR3 protein: CASSPSMVEQYF
J gene: TRBJ2-3; D gene: .; V gene: TRBV6-5; clone size: many; CDR3 DNA: TGTGCCAGCAGCCGCAGGCCACACACAGATACGCAGTATTTT; CDR3 protein: CASSRRPHTDTQYF
J gene: TRBJ2-7; D gene: .; V gene: TRBV28; clone size: many; CDR3 DNA: TGTGCCAGCAGCGACTCCTACGAGCAGTACTTC; CDR3 protein: CASSDSYEQYF
J gene: TRBJ1-6; D gene: .; V gene: TRBV6-1; clone size: many; CDR3 DNA: TGTGCCAGCGGACCCCCGGCGGCAGGGGTTTCACCCCTCCACTTT; CDR3 protein: CASGPPAAGVSPLHF
J gene: TRBJ1-2; D gene: TRBD1; V gene: TRBV7-9; clone size: many; CDR3 DNA: TGTGCCAGCAGCTTAAAGGGACAGGGCCCCTATGGCTACACCTTC; CDR3 protein: CASSLKGQGPYGYTF
J gene: TRBJ2-7; D gene: .; V gene: TRBV20-1; clone size: .; CDR3 DNA: TGCAGTGCTGGGTCAGAAAGCTCCTACGAGCAGTACTTC; CDR3 protein: CSAGSESSYEQYF
J gene: TRBJ2-3; D gene: TRBD2; V gene: TRBV2; clone size: few; CDR3 DNA: TGTGCCATCCCTAGCGGGGGGGTCCCCGGCACGCAGTATTTT; CDR3 protein: CAIPSGGVPGTQYF
J gene: TRBJ2-1; D gene: .; V gene: TRBV4-2; clone size: many; CDR3 DNA: TGTGCCAGCAGCCAAGGCGCTAGCTTTCCCTACAATGAGCAGTTCTTC; CDR3 protein: CASSQGASFPYNEQFF
J gene: TRBJ1-3; D gene: TRBD1; V gene: TRBV18; clone size: .; CDR3 DNA: TGTGCCAGCTCACCACCGGACAGGGCTGGAAACACCATATATTTT; CDR3 protein: CASSPPDRAGNTIYF
J gene: TRBJ1-4; D gene: TRBD1; V gene: TRBV7-3; clone size: many; CDR3 DNA: TGTGCCAGCAGCTCCCCGACAGGGACGGATGAAAAACTGTTTTTT; CDR3 protein: CASSSPTGTDEKLFF
J gene: TRBJ2-3; D gene: TRBD2; V gene: TRBV4-2; clone size: many; CDR3 DNA: TGTGCCAGCAGCCAAGAGGAGACTAGCGGGGGGGCAGATACGCAGTATTTT; CDR3 protein: CASSQEETSGGADTQYF
J gene: TRBJ1-4; D gene: .; V gene: TRBV9; clone size: .; CDR3 DNA: TGTGCCAGCGGGGGGAAGAATGAAAAACTGTTTTTT; CDR3 protein: CASGGKNEKLFF
J gene: TRBJ1-1; D gene: .; V gene: TRBV6-1; clone size: many; CDR3 DNA: TGTGCCAGCAGTCAAAGTTTGAACACTGAAGCTTTCTTT; CDR3 protein: CASSQSLNTEAFF
J gene: TRBJ2-7; D gene: .; V gene: TRBV19; clone size: many; CDR3 DNA: TGTGCCAGTAGTACTGACGGATTCTCCTACGAGCAGTACTTC; CDR3 protein: CASSTDGFSYEQYF